The 14 T cell receptor beta chains listed next were all sequenced from one sample in a study of shared clonotypes between healthy human individuals. Here immunoSEQ multiplex PCR was the method, and the copy in TCRdb shows in-frame clones only, minus some. This sample has approximately 2.5 million clones, with approximately 90% found just once. Sequenced: naive CD4+ T cells sorted from blood. Subset specified: CD45RA+ positively selected. The source is a young man in good health.

The V call is TRBV9, the J call TRBJ2-2; D ambiguous. CDR3 length: 15 residues. Trimming took off 0 bases at V and 0 bases at J, with 6 bases between the two ends. Germline values: CDR1 SGDLS, CDR2 YYNGEE. The CDR3 spells CASSVEGSNTGELFF. The CDR3 DNA reads TGTGCCAGCAGCGTAGAGGGTTCGAACACCGGGGAGCTGTTTTTT.

The rearrangement links TRBV16 to TRBJ1-4; possible D gene TRBD1, 5 bases. The CDR3 has 13 amino acids. V dropped 8 bases and J dropped 7 bases, with 14 bases sitting between them. Germline V gene data show CDR1 as KGHSY and CDR2 as FQNENV. Written as DNA, the CDR3 is TGTGCCAGCCACGTGGGGGGTCTTGAAAAACTGTTTTTT. Protein: CASHVGGLEKLFF.

The rearrangement links TRBV25-1 to TRBJ1-1; D might be TRBD1 (6 bases). There are 11 residues in the CDR3. V lost 8 bases and J 11 bases, leaving 15 bases between the germline ends. Germline V CDR1 and CDR2: MGHDK, SYGVNS. CDR3 amino acids: CASVRGTKAFF. The CDR3, as DNA: TGTGCCAGCGTCCGGGGGACAAAGGCTTTCTTT.

As to this clone: Other DNA sequences in the sample encode the same CDR3. V usage is TRBV29-1 and J usage is TRBJ1-1; D unresolved. Deletions cut 3 bases from V and 1 base from J, with 6 bases between. CDR3 length: 12 amino acids. The germline V gene encodes CDR1 SQVTM and CDR2 ANQGSEA. The CDR3 DNA reads as TGCAGCGTTGAGAGAGGGAACACTGAAGCTTTCTTT. This sequence encodes CSVERGNTEAFF. Variable domain in full (rest from reference TRBV29-1 and TRBJ1-1): SAVISQKPSRDICQRGTSLTIQCQVDSQVTMMFWYRQQPGQSLTLIATANQGSEATYESGFVIDKFPISRPNLTFSTLTVSNMSPEDSSIYLCSVERGNTEAFFGQGTRLTVV.

The chain joins TRBV10-2 to TRBJ2-1, with D hard to call. The germline V gene has CDR1 WSHSY and CDR2 SAAADI. Trimming removed 6 bases at V and 11 bases at J, with 14 bases between. The CDR3 totals 12 residues. The DNA of the CDR3 is TGCGCCAGCAGCGACGTAGCCAACAAGCAGTTCTTC. Translation: CASSDVANKQFF.

The chain combines TRBV19 with TRBJ2-3; 7 nucleotides line up with TRBD1. This CDR3 has 16 amino acids. The V gene end was trimmed by 5 bases and the J gene end by 2 bases; junction bases not matched to a gene: 10. CDR1 is LNHDA and CDR2 is SQIVND in the germline V gene (reference sequence). CDR3 nucleotide sequence: TGTGCCAGTAGTTTTGGTGGGACAGTAAACACAGATACGCAGTATTTT. It codes for CASSFGGTVNTDTQYF.

This chain uses TRBV7-4 with TRBJ1-4; 12 bases line up with TRBD1. V lost 5 bases and J lost 3; bases outside the gene matches: 7. The length of the CDR3 is 17 residues. The germline V gene encodes CDR1 SGHVT and CDR2 SQSDAQ. CDR3 loop: CASSPRWDRGPNEKLFF. In DNA form, the CDR3 reads TGTGCCAGCAGCCCGAGGTGGGACAGGGGGCCTAATGAAAAACTGTTTTTT.

The chain combines TRBV7-2 with TRBJ2-7; possible D gene TRBD1, 6 bases. Trimming took 5 bases from V and 1 from J, leaving 9 bases between them. CDR3 length: 13 amino acids. Germline lookup yields CDR1 SGHTA and CDR2 FQGNSA. The CDR3 sequence is CASSTGQSYEQYF. CDR3 coding DNA: TGTGCCAGCAGCACCGGACAGTCCTACGAGCAGTACTTC.

The chain joins TRBV6-1 to TRBJ1-5; D call uncertain. V was pared by 0 bases and J by 3 bases, with 12 bases between. The CDR3 length is 16 residues. CDR1 is MNHNS and CDR2 is SASEGT in the germline V gene. CDR3 DNA: TGTGCCAGCAGTGAAGCGCGGACCCTGGTCAATCAGCCCCAGCATTTT. Translated: CASSEARTLVNQPQHF.

The rearrangement uses TRBV4-3 and TRBJ2-7; D uncertain. The V end lost 1 base, the J end lost 0 bases, and 7 bases lay between the germline ends. Germline CDR1 LGHNA, CDR2 YSLEER. The CDR3 consists of 14 residues. CDR3 protein: CASSQGRSSYEQYF. Written as DNA, the CDR3 is TGCGCCAGCAGCCAAGGTCGGAGCTCCTACGAGCAGTACTTC.

This clone appeared a single time. In DNA, the CDR3 is TGTGCCAGTGGGACAGGGAGGAACTATGGCTACACCTTC. Protein sequence: CASGTGRNYGYTF. The chain employs TRBV27 and TRBJ1-2; 9 bases agree with TRBD1. Per germline, CDR1 MNHEY and CDR2 SMNVEV (reference sequence). CDR3 size: 13 residues. The V gene end was trimmed by 9 bases and the J gene end by 2 bases; junction bases not matched to a gene: 4.

This rearrangement joins TRBV27 to TRBJ1-1, with D unresolved. Trimming removed 7 bases at V and 6 bases at J, with 24 bases between. The CDR3 is 16 residues long. Per germline, CDR1 MNHEY and CDR2 SMNVEV (reference sequence). CDR3 region: CASIWSVRGGMAEAFF. The CDR3 nucleotides are TGTGCCAGCATATGGAGCGTCCGGGGAGGGATGGCTGAAGCTTTCTTT.

Regarding this clone: Relative to the germline gene, one junction end is altered; a read error may explain this. The chain carries TRBV5-6 and TRBJ2-7; 7 positions agree with TRBD2. The CDR3 extends over 16 amino acids. Germline CDR1 SGHDT, CDR2 YYEEEE. The chain's CDR3 is CASSLVASSGAYKQYF. CDR3 nucleotides: TGTGCCAGCAGCTTGGTCGCGTCTAGCGGAGCCTACAAGCAGTACTTC.

The J gene is TRBJ1-1, the V gene TRBV5-1; tentatively, D is TRBD1 (5 bases). Trimming shortened V by 6 bases and J by 5 bases, and 17 bases separated the two germline ends. Germline V gene data show CDR1 as SGHRS and CDR2 as YFSETQ. The CDR3 is 14 residues long. The CDR3 DNA is TGCGCCAGCAAAATGGGGCCACAGGAAACTGAAGCTTTCTTT. It codes for CASKMGPQETEAFF.